The 15 T cell receptor beta chains presented below share a single source sample, sequenced in a study of cytomegalovirus exposure and HLA in healthy donors. The assay was immunoSEQ multiplex PCR, and TCRdb's table has in-frame clones only and misses some. The sample shows around 74,000 clones, 85% of them seen only once. The sample taken for sequencing was PBMCs. The receptor set was obtained from a man aged 25 to 40 in good health and CMV-seronegative.

The chain joins TRBV19 to TRBJ1-5; D is perhaps TRBD1 (5 bases). CDR1 and CDR2 from the germline V gene are LNHDA and SQIVND (reference sequence). The CDR3 runs to 19 residues. V lost 0 bases and J 4 bases, leaving 22 bases between the germline ends. The CDR3, as DNA: TGTGCCAGTAGTATAGATGTGATGGGTGGAGGGGAGGAAAATCAGCCCCAGCATTTT. It codes for CASSIDVMGGGEENQPQHF.

The chain employs TRBV5-1 and TRBJ2-5; 7 nucleotides line up with TRBD1. This CDR3 is 14 amino acids long. Trimming took 3 bases from V and 5 from J; bases not matched to a gene: 7. CDR1 is SGHRS, CDR2 YFSETQ, per germline. This CDR3 reads CASSYGQVRETQYF. As DNA, the CDR3 is TGCGCCAGCAGCTACGGACAGGTTAGGGAGACCCAGTACTTC.

V and J are TRBV5-4 and TRBJ1-2; D is possibly TRBD1 (5 bases). CDR1 is SGHNT, CDR2 YYREEE, per germline (reference sequence). Trimming stripped 3 bases from V and 7 bases from J, with 13 bases between. The CDR3 contains 13 residues. CDR3 DNA: TGTGCCAGCAGCTCCGGGACGGAGGGTGGCTACACCTTC. This codes for CASSSGTEGGYTF.

The V call is TRBV4-3, the J call TRBJ2-7; 7 bases agree with TRBD2. Germline CDR1 and CDR2: LGHNA and YSLEER. This CDR3 spans 16 amino acids. Losses at the gene ends were 0 bases for V and 2 bases for J; bases not matched to a gene: 7. CDR3 residues: CASSQETARGTYEQYF. CDR3 coding DNA: TGCGCCAGCAGCCAAGAGACCGCGCGGGGGACCTACGAGCAGTACTTC.

This clone was found a few times. The chain couples TRBV4-1 to TRBJ2-3; D is perhaps TRBD2 (7 bases). V lost 4 bases and J lost 5, with 16 bases in between. Germline loops: CDR1 MGHRA, CDR2 YSYEKL. The length of the CDR3 is 15 residues. CDR3 region: CASSLLGGGRDTQYF. CDR3 coding DNA: TGCGCCAGCAGCCTATTGGGGGGGGGCCGAGATACGCAGTATTTT.

The rearrangement joins TRBV18 to TRBJ2-3, with 12 bases lining up with TRBD2. The CDR3 has 15 amino acids. The germline V gene encodes CDR1 KGHSH and CDR2 LQKENI. The trim removed 3 bases at V and 5 bases at J, leaving 3 bases unmatched. CDR3 sequence: CASSPTSGRGDTQYF. The CDR3 coding sequence is TGTGCCAGCTCACCGACTAGCGGGAGAGGAGATACGCAGTATTTT.

This rearrangement joins TRBV19 to TRBJ1-5, with D maybe TRBD1 (6 bases). The CDR3 loop spans 13 amino acids. V shed 7 bases and J shed 7 bases, with 14 bases lying between them. Germline values: CDR1 LNHDA, CDR2 SQIVND (reference sequence). The CDR3: CASTRGGNQPQHF. CDR3 nucleotide sequence: TGTGCCAGTACAAGGGGGGGAAACCAGCCCCAGCATTTT.

V usage is TRBV7-2 and J usage is TRBJ2-3; 8 nucleotides align to TRBD2. Germline V gene data show CDR1 as SGHTA and CDR2 as FQGNSA. The CDR3 extends over 16 amino acids. V was clipped by 5 bases and J by 3 bases; unmatched bases: 10. CDR3 protein: CASSPSGGVRTDTQYF. Written as DNA, the CDR3 is TGTGCCAGCAGCCCTTCGGGGGGGGTTCGGACAGATACGCAGTATTTT. The full variable domain, its missing parts supplied by reference TRBV7-2 and TRBJ2-3, is GAGVSQSPSNKVTEKGKDVELRCDPISGHTALYWYRQSLGQGLEFLIYFQGNSAPDKSGLPSDRFSAERTGGSVSTLTIQRTQQEDSAVYLCASSPSGGVRTDTQYFGPGTRLTVL.

The chain links TRBV4-1 to TRBJ2-1, with 12 bases aligning to TRBD2. The CDR3 has 17 residues. The ends lost 0 bases at V and 4 bases at J; junction bases unmatched: 4. Germline V gene lookup returns CDR1 MGHRA and CDR2 YSYEKL. CDR3 sequence: CASSQEVLAGGYNEQFF. In DNA form, the CDR3 reads TGCGCCAGCAGCCAAGAAGTTCTAGCGGGAGGGTACAATGAGCAGTTCTTC.

The genes are TRBV7-8 and TRBJ1-1, with 7 bases fitting TRBD1. The CDR3 has 15 amino acids. After removal of 5 bases from V and 3 bases from J, the junction contained 9 bases not matched to a gene. Germline V gene sequence: CDR1 SGHVS, CDR2 FQNEAQ. CDR3 in DNA: TGTGCCAGCAGCCCCCAAAGGGGGCAGTACACTGAAGCTTTCTTT. Translation: CASSPQRGQYTEAFF.

The J gene is TRBJ1-1, the V gene TRBV6-5; D remains ambiguous. V was trimmed by 0 bases and J by 0 bases, leaving 5 bases between them. The CDR3 runs to 14 residues. CDR1 is MNHEY and CDR2 is SVGAGI in the germline V gene. CDR3 DNA: TGTGCCAGCAGTTACTCACTCATGAACACTGAAGCTTTCTTT. Protein: CASSYSLMNTEAFF.

With respect to this clone: One junction end disagrees with the germline gene, perhaps due to a read error. The CDR3 DNA reads as TGTGCCAGCAGTGTTCCCCACAGGGGTCAGGCCCAGCATTTT. Translated, it gives CASSVPHRGQAQHF. The gene calls are TRBV2 and TRBJ1-5; 7 positions agree with TRBD1. The germline V gene has CDR1 SNHLY and CDR2 FYNNEI. The length of the CDR3 is 14 residues.

CDR3 sequence: CASSLFRDTFYGYTF. The CDR3 DNA follows: TGTGCCAGCAGCTTGTTTAGGGACACCTTCTATGGCTACACCTTC. The chain employs TRBV5-5 and TRBJ1-2; weak D call: TRBD1 (6 bases). V gave up 1 base and J gave up 4 bases, with 14 bases separating them. Germline CDR1 SGHKS, CDR2 YYEKEE (reference sequence). The CDR3 loop spans 15 amino acids.

The CDR3 reads CASSQDRGRGSEAFF. DNA of the CDR3: TGCGCCAGCAGCCAAGATCGGGGGAGGGGCTCTGAAGCTTTCTTT. The chain links TRBV4-3 to TRBJ1-1, with a weak D call TRBD1 (5 bases). Trimming left V 0 bases short and J 6 bases short, with 14 bases between. Germline V gives CDR1 LGHNA, CDR2 YSLEER. The CDR3 extends over 15 amino acids.

This clone has only one observation. The rearrangement joins TRBV19 to TRBJ1-2; 9 bases align to TRBD1. The ends lost 5 bases at V and 6 bases at J; junction bases unmatched: 7. Germline V gene data show CDR1 as LNHDA and CDR2 as SQIVND (reference sequence). The CDR3 is made up of 14 amino acids. DNA for the CDR3: TGTGCCAGTAGTCGAAGGACAGGGGCCCATGGCTACACCTTC. Translated: CASSRRTGAHGYTF.